These T cell receptor beta chains were read from a single sample in a study of blood T cell repertoires in COVID-19. Only in-frame clones appear in the TCRdb table, and some are missing; sequencing was by immunoSEQ multiplex PCR. The sample yields 140,000 or so clones, over 75% seen once. Source material: peripheral blood. These receptors originate from a man in his 60s with active or convalescent COVID-19. The CDR3 runs from the conserved cysteine through the conserved F or W. Each record gives: V gene, D gene, J gene, clone size, CDR3 protein, CDR3 DNA. A D gene is named only where the DNA matches it firmly. Only some rows state a clone size, as once, few, many or a class for expanded clones.

TRBV28	TRBD1	TRBJ2-7	-	CASSLLPGGVQESGYEQYF	TGTGCCAGCAGTTTATTGCCAGGGGGTGTGCAGGAGTCAGGCTACGAGCAGTACTTC
TRBV7-9	TRBD2	TRBJ2-7	-	CASSRGLAGSYEQYF	TGTGCCAGCAGCCGCGGACTAGCGGGATCCTACGAGCAGTACTTC
TRBV28	-	TRBJ1-2	-	CAVQTEPSKYGYTF	TGTGCCGTGCAGACTGAGCCTTCTAAGTATGGCTACACCTTC
TRBV2	TRBD1	TRBJ1-4	-	CASSGGTAKRNEKLFF	TGTGCCAGCAGTGGGGGGACAGCCAAGAGAAATGAAAAACTGTTTTTT
TRBV28	TRBD2	TRBJ2-1	-	CASSFFLAGVVEQFF	TGTGCCAGCAGTTTCTTCCTAGCGGGAGTTGTTGAGCAGTTCTTC
TRBV6-5	-	TRBJ1-6	-	CASSFSPGPLHF	TGTGCCAGCAGCTTCAGCCCGGGGCCCCTCCACTTT
TRBV7-9	-	TRBJ2-1	-	CASSGLALAFLNEQFF	TGTGCCAGCAGCGGTCTAGCGTTAGCCTTTCTCAATGAGCAGTTCTTC
TRBV3-1/TRBV3-2	-	TRBJ2-5	once	CASSQGGLPRETQYF	TGTGCCAGCAGCCAGGGGGGACTCCCCCGGGAGACCCAGTACTTC
TRBV11-2	TRBD1	TRBJ2-2	once	CASIWTGLNTGELFF	TGTGCCAGCATCTGGACAGGACTGAACACCGGGGAGCTGTTTTTT
TRBV20-1	TRBD1	TRBJ1-2	-	CSATGDYGYTF	TGCAGTGCCACAGGGGACTATGGCTACACCTTC
TRBV19	TRBD1	TRBJ1-5	-	CASSTGTGVVQPQHF	TGTGCCAGTAGTACCGGGACAGGGGTGGTTCAGCCCCAGCATTTT
TRBV7-3	-	TRBJ1-1	-	CASSIGPQNTEAFF	TGTGCCAGCTCCATTGGGCCGCAGAACACTGAAGCTTTCTTT
TRBV19	TRBD1	TRBJ1-2	once	CASSMGTGVDYGYTF	TGTGCCAGTAGTATGGGGACAGGAGTTGACTATGGCTACACCTTC
TRBV6-2/TRBV6-3	-	TRBJ2-7	-	CASSYQHYEQYF	TGTGCCAGCAGTTACCAACACTACGAGCAGTACTTC
TRBV12-3/TRBV12-4	-	TRBJ1-4	-	CVCGRPNEKLFF	TGTGTCTGCGGCAGACCTAATGAAAAACTGTTTTTT
TRBV2	-	TRBJ2-7	-	CATDRTQGSYEQYF	TGTGCCACAGATCGAACGCAGGGTTCGTACGAGCAGTACTTC